The subject of this entry is one T cell receptor beta chain. Study members were between 18 and 89 years old and lived in 20 to 25 US regions. Recovered status applied to Cohort 3 donors who had two consecutive negative PCRs. It also applied to those with clearance or with symptom resolution. This sample is drawn from a study of blood T cell repertoires in COVID-19. Study-level background: Samples came from the United States, Italy and Spain, spanning acute and convalescent COVID-19.

Only in-frame clones appear in the TCRdb table, and some are missing; sequencing was by immunoSEQ multiplex PCR. The sample has 130,000 or so clones, roughly 84% seen once; the top ten hold 3% to 4.5%. The specimen was PBMCs or T cells enriched from blood (not recorded which). This clonotype was obtained from a woman under 40 who had recovered from COVID-19.

CDR3 DNA sequence: TGTGCCAGCAGCCGAACACCACAGGGGGCCTTTTCCTACGAGCAGTACTTC. This codes for CASSRTPQGAFSYEQYF. The V call is TRBV16, the J call TRBJ2-7, with TRBD1 matching 9 bases. V trimming: 4 bases; J trimming: 1 base; junction bases outside the gene matches: 11. Germline CDR1 is KGHSY and CDR2 is FQNENV. This CDR3 contains 17 residues.